The 25 T cell receptor delta chains below all came from one sample that was sequenced in a study of γδ T cells in repeated Plasmodium falciparum infection. With CATT, TCRdb re-called clones from the multiplex PCR reads. The data show 70,000 to 95,000 delta-chain clones, over 1.3% seen once. Gammadelta T cells were flow-sorted from PBMC into Vgamma9/Vdelta2+ and Vdelta2-negative populations for bulk analysis. The sample consisted of gamma-delta T cells from blood. The receptor source for this set is a pool of human donors (malaria-infected and uninfected, not separated).

This clone was counted many times. A read error likely explains why the TCRdb protein, taken from a much larger clone, differs from this DNA's translation at residue 9; the protein shown is translated from the DNA. J is TRDJ1 and V is TRDV2; TRDD3 is a possible D gene (6 bases). The CDR3 is 14 residues long. V dropped 3 bases and J dropped 2 bases, with 12 bases sitting between them. Germline CDR1 is GEAIGNYY and CDR2 is EKD. DNA for the CDR3: TGTGCCTGTGACCCTATTACTGGGACCGATAAACTCATCTTT. Its translation is CACDPITGTDKLIF.

A word on this clone: TCRdb assigns this DNA the protein of a much larger clone, which departs from its translation at residue 22; this likely reflects a read error, and the protein shown comes from translating the DNA. The V segment is TRDV1, and no J call was made; TRDD3 is the table's D call, not checked against the DNA. The germline gives CDR1 TSWWSYY, CDR2 QGS. The CDR3 has 23 amino acids. The CDR3 DNA is TGTGCTCTTGGGGATCCGTTGGGTCCTACAAAATCTACTGGGGGACTAAACACCGATAAACTCACCTTT. Its protein product is CALGDPLGPTKSTGGLNTDKLTF.

This clone was counted between two and nine times. The protein TCRdb gives is from a much larger clone and does not agree with this DNA's translation at residue 5, likely a read error; the protein shown here comes from the DNA. This sequence joins TRDV2 and TRDJ3; 11 bases align to TRDD3. No J gene is reported in TCRdb; it was inferred here by comparing the DNA with germline. The J segment lost 2 bases and the V segment lost 3 bases, leaving 8 bases of the junction unmatched. The CDR3 runs to 19 residues. Germline CDR1 and CDR2: GEAIGNYY and EKD. CDR3 sequence: CACDAGGGGYAWDTRQMFF. CDR3 DNA: TGTGCCTGTGACGCCGGGGGTGGGGGATACGCCTGGGACACCCGACAGATGTTTTTC.

Concerning this clone itself: Given a far larger clone just one base away, this is likely a sequencing read error. This sample includes further DNA sequences coding for the same CDR3. The DNA of the CDR3 is TGTGCCTTTAGCTCCGTCCATACTTCCTACACACGGAGGGTGGACATACCAAGATATGACACCGATAAACTCATCTTT. Amino acid sequence: CAFSSVHTSYTRRVDIPRYDTDKLIF. The J gene is TRDJ1, the V gene TRDV3; 8 nucleotides match TRDD2. From germline, CDR1 is TVYSNPD and CDR2 GDNSRS (reference sequence). The CDR3 has 26 amino acids. Unmatched junction bases numbered 39, after V lost 0 bases and J lost 0 bases.

By proportion, this clone is medium-sized. The same CDR3 is also encoded by other DNA sequences in this sample. The chain uses TRDV3 and TRDJ2; D is possibly TRDD2 (6 bases). The CDR3 length is 17 residues. Germline V gene sequence: CDR1 TVYSNPD, CDR2 GDNSRS (reference sequence). V gave up 3 bases and J gave up 2 bases, with 22 bases separating them. CDR3 DNA: TGTGCCTTCACCCTTTCCGCTGGTCCTACCTTGACAGCACAACTCTTCTTT. It encodes CAFTLSAGPTLTAQLFF.

This clone turned up a few times. TCRdb records a much larger clone's protein for this DNA, with a difference at residue 7 that likely arises from a read error; the protein given is the translation of the DNA. The chain uses TRDV1 and TRDJ1; D unclear. TCRdb is silent on the J gene; assignment here came from matching the DNA to germline. Germline V gene data show CDR1 as TSWWSYY and CDR2 as QGS. The CDR3 contains 19 residues. V lost 0 bases and J lost 1, with 21 bases in between. The CDR3 DNA is TGTGCTCTTGGGGAACTAAGTCCTCCCGGAGAGGGGTCCACCGATAAACTCATCTTT. Its translation: CALGELSPPGEGSTDKLIF.

Regarding this clone: This DNA's translation and the protein TCRdb lists, from a much larger clone, do not match at residue 4, likely due to a read error; the protein shown is translated from the DNA. The chain carries TRDV3 and TRDJ1, with TRDD3 matching 8 bases. Trimming at V came to 4 bases and at J to 4 bases, leaving 11 bases not matched to a gene. This CDR3 is built from 14 residues. The germline gives CDR1 TVYSNPD, CDR2 GDNSRS (reference sequence). DNA for the CDR3: TGTGCCTCTTGTAGGGGGATAAACATCGATAAACTCATCTTT. This translates into CASCRGINIDKLIF.

A word on this clone: A read error likely explains why the TCRdb protein, taken from a much larger clone, differs from this DNA's translation at residue 8; the protein shown is translated from the DNA. This chain links TRDV1 with TRDJ1; TRDD3 agrees at 10 bases. Here the J gene came from matching the DNA to germline, since TCRdb omits it. CDR1 is TSWWSYY and CDR2 is QGS in the germline V gene. This CDR3 is 20 amino acids long. V dropped 5 bases and J dropped 6; count of bases not matched to a gene: 24. CDR3 coding DNA: TGTGCTCTTGGGACTTCTACGCCTTGGGGGATACACCCCCTACCAAATAAACTCATCTTT. Its translation: CALGTSTPWGIHPLPNKLIF.

This clone occurred a few times. TCRdb shows a much larger clone's protein in place of this DNA's translation, and the two differ at residue 15, likely through a read error; the protein shown is translated from the DNA. The rearrangement uses TRDV2 and TRDJ1; 11 bases align to TRDD3. The germline V gene encodes CDR1 GEAIGNYY and CDR2 EKD. The CDR3 runs to 22 residues. J was trimmed by 1 base and V by 2 bases; bases with no gene match: 23. The CDR3 DNA sequence: TGTGCCTGTGACATTGGGGGCTCCTACAATCAACTGGGGGATAATACCACCGATAAACTCATCTTT. It translates to CACDIGGSYNQLGDNTTDKLIF.

This clone showed up just a few times. For this DNA, TCRdb reports the protein of a much larger clone, which diverges at residue 15, most likely from a read error; the protein presented here is translated directly from the DNA. CDR3 amino acids: CACDRPSYGLGDPYADKLIF. CDR3 nucleotide sequence: TGTGCCTGTGACAGGCCTTCCTACGGTCTGGGGGACCCTTACGCCGATAAACTCATCTTT. The chain has TRDV2 and TRDJ1, with TRDD2 as a possible D gene (9 bases). V lost 2 bases and J 3 bases, leaving 30 bases between the germline ends. Germline CDR1 GEAIGNYY, CDR2 EKD. CDR3 length: 20 amino acids.

This clone was observed at least ten times. A far bigger clonotype differs at one base, so this is likely a read error. Other nucleotide sequences from this sample produce the same CDR3. CDR3 nucleotides: TGTGCTCTTGGGCTTTTATACTCACACGCTCTTGCAGTTTTAAAGTACACCGATAAGCTCATCTTT. Encoded protein: CALGLLYSHALAVLKYTDKLIF. This rearrangement joins TRDV1 to TRDJ1; no clear D. Per the germline V gene, CDR1 is TSWWSYY and CDR2 is QGS. This CDR3 spans 22 amino acids.

This clone was observed at least ten times. The TCRdb protein, from a much larger clone, departs from this DNA's translation at residue 7, likely by read error; the protein shown derives from the DNA. CDR3 in amino acids: CASQGGSYTDKLIF. The CDR3 nucleotides are TGTGCCTCCCAGGGGGGTTCGTACACCGATAAACTCATCTTT. This sequence joins TRDV3 and TRDJ1, with D perhaps TRDD3 (5 bases). Germline V gene data show CDR1 as TVYSNPD and CDR2 as GDNSRS (reference sequence). This CDR3 is 14 amino acids long. The V and J ends lost 4 bases and 0 bases respectively, with 15 bases between them.

The chain is built from TRDV1 and TRDJ1; TRDD3 aligns across 12 bases. The J segment lost 0 bases and the V segment lost 0 bases, leaving 17 bases of the junction unmatched. This CDR3 has 22 amino acids. Germline values: CDR1 TSWWSYY, CDR2 QGS. The CDR3 region is CALGELTKSISGGYAYTDKLIF. CDR3 DNA: TGTGCTCTTGGGGAACTGACAAAGTCCATATCTGGGGGATACGCCTACACCGATAAACTCATCTTT.

With regard to this clone: A read error is the likely source, as a far larger clone sits one nucleotide away. Other nucleotide sequences in the sample specify the same CDR3. V and J are TRDV1 and TRDJ1, with D possibly matching TRDD3 (6 bases). Here the J gene was assigned by germline matching of the DNA, as TCRdb has none. V dropped 6 bases and J dropped 2 bases, with 28 bases sitting between them. CDR3 length equals 19 residues. Germline V gene sequence: CDR1 TSWWSYY, CDR2 QGS. In nucleotides, the CDR3 is TGTGCTCTTGGAGCCGGGGGAATCCCGTGGATACTCCGAACCGATAAACTCATCTTT. Residues: CALGAGGIPWILRTDKLIF.

This clone turned up a few times. Given a far larger clone just one base away, this is likely a sequencing read error. Other DNA sequences in this specimen translate into the identical CDR3. The V gene is TRDV2, the J gene TRDJ1; D is possibly TRDD3 (5 bases). TCRdb supplies no J gene; here it was assigned by aligning the nucleotide sequence to germline. Germline-derived CDR1 and CDR2 are GEAIGNYY and EKD. V was trimmed by 3 bases and J by 3 bases, leaving 28 bases between them. The CDR3 runs to 19 residues. CDR3 loop: CACDLVTGRGVLYADKLIF. For the CDR3, the DNA is TGTGCCTGTGACTTGGTCACTGGAAGAGGGGTTTTGTATGCCGATAAACTCATCTTT.

This clone was seen only a few times. A read error is likely here: a far larger clone is one base away. Within the sample, other DNA sequences also encode this same CDR3. The chain employs TRDV1 and TRDJ1; TRDD3 aligns across 8 bases. This CDR3 contains 22 residues. The V gene end was trimmed by 0 bases and the J gene end by 2 bases; junction bases not matched to a gene: 23. Germline assignment: CDR1 TSWWSYY and CDR2 QGS. CDR3 nucleotides: TGTGCTCTTGGGGAACTCTTAGGCTTCCAAGGAAACTGGGGGTTTGAGACCGATAAACTCATCTTT. Its protein product is CALGELLGFQGNWGFETDKLIF.

Worth noting for this clone: The TCRdb protein comes from a much larger clone and disagrees with this DNA's translation at residue 16, likely due to a read error; the protein given here is derived from the DNA. The J gene went uncalled, whereas the V gene is TRDV1; the tabulated D call, TRDD3, remains unverified against the DNA. Germline-derived CDR1 and CDR2 are TSWWSYY and QGS. This CDR3 contains 18 residues. In DNA form, the CDR3 reads TGTGCTCTTGGGGAACCCTCCTACGGGGTTCTACTCACCGATAAACCCATCTTT. Protein product: CALGEPSYGVLLTDKPIF.

This clone showed up just a few times. The chain joins TRDV1 to TRDJ1; D unclear. The J gene is absent in TCRdb and was assigned here via DNA matching to germline. The CDR3 consists of 20 residues. The germline V and J ends were trimmed by 5 bases and 0 bases, with 28 bases remaining between them. Germline V gives CDR1 TSWWSYY, CDR2 QGS. As DNA, the CDR3 is TGTGCTCTTGGGTTGCGTGTGGCCGCCACACCCCTCAAGTACACCGATAAACTCATCTTT. Its translation is CALGLRVAATPLKYTDKLIF.

Of note for this clone: The TCRdb record carries a much larger clone's protein, which differs from this DNA's translation at residue 8; a read error is the likely cause, and the protein listed here is the DNA translation. The rearrangement links TRDV2 to TRDJ3; D call uncertain. Germline V gives CDR1 GEAIGNYY, CDR2 EKD. This CDR3 region has 20 residues. V was trimmed by 1 base and J by 0 bases, leaving 18 bases between them. The CDR3 is CACDTLWEARSSWDTRQMFF. CDR3 nucleotide sequence: TGTGCCTGTGACACTCTGTGGGAGGCGAGGAGCTCCTGGGACACCCGACAGATGTTTTTC.

As to this clone: The TCRdb protein comes from a much larger clone and disagrees with this DNA's translation at residue 16, likely due to a read error; the protein given here is derived from the DNA. The V call is TRDV1, the J call TRDJ1; the D gene is possibly TRDD3 (5 bases). Since TCRdb gives no J gene, matching the DNA to germline was used here to assign it. The length of the CDR3 is 19 residues. Germline V gene data show CDR1 as TSWWSYY and CDR2 as QGS. The CDR3, as DNA: TGTGCTCTTGGGGAAACGTGGGGTCCCTCAGGGAAGTACACCGATGAACTCATCTTT. Encoded protein: CALGETWGPSGKYTDELIF.

Comment on this clone: The protein TCRdb gives is from a much larger clone and does not agree with this DNA's translation at residue 8, likely a read error; the protein shown here comes from the DNA. This chain joins TRDV1 and TRDJ1; 7 bases agree with TRDD3. The CDR3 consists of 19 residues. Looked up from germline, CDR1 is TSWWSYY and CDR2 is QGS. V shed 6 bases, J shed 3 bases, and the junction held 22 bases outside the gene matches. The CDR3 DNA is TGTGCTCTTGGAGTGTGCACTGGGGCTGGTCGGGGAATGTCCGATAAACTCATCTTT. This translates into CALGVCTGAGRGMSDKLIF.

This clone was counted a few times. TCRdb's listed protein matches a much larger clone and diverges from this DNA's translation at residue 8, likely through a read error; the protein shown comes from the DNA. The chain combines TRDV1 with TRDJ1, with 7 bases aligning to TRDD3. Assignment of the J gene here rests on matching the DNA to germline, because TCRdb gives none. Germline assignment: CDR1 TSWWSYY and CDR2 QGS. Trimming removed 4 bases from V and 0 bases from J; junction bases left unmatched: 26. The length of the CDR3 is 22 residues. CDR3 loop: CALGVKRTSPVLGIRYTDKLIF. CDR3 DNA sequence: TGTGCTCTTGGGGTCAAAAGGACCTCTCCCGTACTGGGGATCCGGTACACCGATAAACTCATCTTT.

As regards this clone: A read error likely explains this, since a far larger clone differs by one base. Distinct nucleotide sequences in the sample also encode this CDR3. V and J are TRDV1 and TRDJ1; D may match TRDD2 or TRDD3 (8 bases each). The germline gives CDR1 TSWWSYY, CDR2 QGS. This CDR3 spans 22 amino acids. Here the CDR3 reads CALGRTTVLPRRVWGYTDKLIF. The DNA of the CDR3 is TGTGCTCTTGGGCGCACTACGGTCCTTCCTAGGCGAGTCTGGGGATACACTGATAAACTCATCTTT.

A remark on this clone: The protein TCRdb gives is from a much larger clone and does not agree with this DNA's translation at residue 13, likely a read error; the protein shown here comes from the DNA. The chain combines TRDV1 with TRDJ1; D is tentatively TRDD2 or TRDD3 (5 bases each). Here the J gene came from matching the DNA to germline, since TCRdb omits it. CDR3 length: 19 residues. The germline V gene has CDR1 TSWWSYY and CDR2 QGS. V shed 2 bases and J shed 4 bases, with 26 bases lying between them. The CDR3 DNA reads as TGTGCTCTTGGGGAAGCCACTTCCCCGTGGTTCTGGGAGAACGATAAACTCATCTTT. Translated, it gives CALGEATSPWFWENDKLIF.

This clone appeared a few times. The TCRdb protein, from a much larger clone, departs from this DNA's translation at residue 8, likely by read error; the protein shown derives from the DNA. This sequence joins TRDV1 and TRDJ3, with D tentatively TRDD3 (5 bases). This CDR3 comprises 19 residues. Trimming removed 5 bases from V and 0 bases from J, with 17 bases in between. The germline gives CDR1 TSWWSYY, CDR2 QGS. This CDR3 reads CALGKPWDLSSWDTRQMFF. As DNA, the CDR3 is TGTGCTCTTGGGAAGCCCTGGGACCTCAGCTCCTGGGACACCCGACAGATGTTTTTC.